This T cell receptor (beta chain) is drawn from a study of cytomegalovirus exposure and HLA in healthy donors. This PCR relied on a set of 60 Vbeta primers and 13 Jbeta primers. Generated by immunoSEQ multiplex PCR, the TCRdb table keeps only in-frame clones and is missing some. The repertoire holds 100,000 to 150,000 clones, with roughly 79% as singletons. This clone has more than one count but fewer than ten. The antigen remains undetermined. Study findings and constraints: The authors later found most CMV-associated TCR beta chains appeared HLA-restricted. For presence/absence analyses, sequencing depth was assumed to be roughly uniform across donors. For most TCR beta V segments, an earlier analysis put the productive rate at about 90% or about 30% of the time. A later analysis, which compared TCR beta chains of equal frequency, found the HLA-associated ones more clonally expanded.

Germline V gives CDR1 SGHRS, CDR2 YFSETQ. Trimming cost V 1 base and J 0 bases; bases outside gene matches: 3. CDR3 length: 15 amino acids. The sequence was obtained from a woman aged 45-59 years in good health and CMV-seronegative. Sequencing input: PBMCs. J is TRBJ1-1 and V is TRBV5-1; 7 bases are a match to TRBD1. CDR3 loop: CASSLSGQLNTEAFF. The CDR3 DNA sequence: TGCGCCAGCAGCTTGTCGGGACAGCTGAACACTGAAGCTTTCTTT.